This T cell receptor (beta chain) came from a study of neurological immune-mediated disorders. Ten or more counts support this clonotype. Its cognate antigen is unknown. Per germline, CDR1 KGHDR and CDR2 SFDVKD. J lost 5 bases, V lost 4 bases, and 6 bases had no gene match. This CDR3 has 14 residues. Time point in this sample: longitudinal time-point 3. The unsorted libraries originated from 2 million PBMCs that had been stored at -80 C. Synthesis of cDNA was accomplished via 5'RACE employing 10-nucleotide random UMIs. From 15-18 subjects, every sequencing run obtained over 180 million TCR-beta sequences. TCRdb called the 5' RACE reads again in MiXCR, with one record for every CDR3 protein. Here the sample spans around 100,000 distinct CDR3 sequences, roughly a tenth being singletons. Overall study findings and caveats: In HTLV-1-associated myelopathy, TCR clonal expansion was greatest, and in multiple sclerosis it was least, below healthy controls.

Sample: PBMCs. This sequence was found in a female donor with HTLV-1-associated myelopathy (HAM/TSP). The V call is TRBV24-1, the J call TRBJ2-7, with TRBD2 matching 8 bases. Written as DNA, the CDR3 is TGTGCCACCAGTGACCCCGGGACTAGTGACGAGCAGTACTTC. Amino acids: CATSDPGTSDEQYF.